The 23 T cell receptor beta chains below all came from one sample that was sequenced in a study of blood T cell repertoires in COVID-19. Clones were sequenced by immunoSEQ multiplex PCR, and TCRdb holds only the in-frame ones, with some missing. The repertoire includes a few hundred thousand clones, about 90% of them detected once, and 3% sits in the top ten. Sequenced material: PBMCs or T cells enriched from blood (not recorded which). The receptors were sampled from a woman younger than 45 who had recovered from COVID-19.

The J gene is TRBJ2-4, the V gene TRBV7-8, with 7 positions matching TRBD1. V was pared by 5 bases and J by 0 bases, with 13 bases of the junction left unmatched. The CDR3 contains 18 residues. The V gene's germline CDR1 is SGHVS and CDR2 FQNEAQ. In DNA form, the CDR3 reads TGTGCCAGCAGCGTAGACAGGGTAGGGGGTATAGCCAAAAACATTCAGTACTTC. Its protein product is CASSVDRVGGIAKNIQYF.

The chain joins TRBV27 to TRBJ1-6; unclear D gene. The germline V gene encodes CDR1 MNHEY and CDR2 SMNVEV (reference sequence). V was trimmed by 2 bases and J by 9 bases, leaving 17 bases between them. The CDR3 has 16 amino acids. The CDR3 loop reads CASSLGGRLGRSPLHF. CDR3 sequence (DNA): TGTGCCAGCAGTTTAGGAGGCCGCCTAGGCCGTTCACCCCTCCACTTT.

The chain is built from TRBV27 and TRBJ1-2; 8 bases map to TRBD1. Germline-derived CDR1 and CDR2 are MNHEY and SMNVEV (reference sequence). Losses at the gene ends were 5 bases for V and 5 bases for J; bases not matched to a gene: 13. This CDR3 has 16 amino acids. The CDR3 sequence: CASSTNYGTGNYGYTF. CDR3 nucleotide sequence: TGTGCCAGCAGTACCAATTACGGGACAGGCAATTATGGCTACACCTTC.

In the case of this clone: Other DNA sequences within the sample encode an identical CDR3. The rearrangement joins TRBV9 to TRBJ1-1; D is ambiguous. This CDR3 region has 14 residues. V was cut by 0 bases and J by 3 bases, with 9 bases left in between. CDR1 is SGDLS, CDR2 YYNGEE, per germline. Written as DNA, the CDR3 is TGTGCCAGCAGCGTAGACGGCGGTTACACTGAAGCTTTCTTT. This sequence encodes CASSVDGGYTEAFF.

The CDR3 protein is CASSLEPGEQFF. The CDR3, as DNA: TGTGCCAGCAGCTTAGAACCGGGTGAGCAGTTCTTC. The V gene is TRBV11-2, the J gene TRBJ2-1; no reliable D call. V lost 0 bases and J lost 9, with 6 bases in between. The CDR3 covers 12 residues. The germline CDR1 and CDR2 sequences are SGHAT and FQNNGV. Full variable domain (remainder filled in from reference TRBV11-2 and TRBJ2-1): EAGVAQSPRYKIIEKRQSVAFWCNPISGHATLYWYQQILGQGPKLLIQFQNNGVVDDSQLPKDRFSAERLKGVDSTLKIQPAKLEDSAVYLCASSLEPGEQFFGPGTRLTVL.

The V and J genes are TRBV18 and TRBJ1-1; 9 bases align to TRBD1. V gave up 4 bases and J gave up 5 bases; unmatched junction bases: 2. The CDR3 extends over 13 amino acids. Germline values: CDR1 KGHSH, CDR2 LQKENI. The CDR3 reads CASSRDRATEAFF. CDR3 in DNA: TGTGCCAGCTCACGGGACAGGGCTACTGAAGCTTTCTTT.

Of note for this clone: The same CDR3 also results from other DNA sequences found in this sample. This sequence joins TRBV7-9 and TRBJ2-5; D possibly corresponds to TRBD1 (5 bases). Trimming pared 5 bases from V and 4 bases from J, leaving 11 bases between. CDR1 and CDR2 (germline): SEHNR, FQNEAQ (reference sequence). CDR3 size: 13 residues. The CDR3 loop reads CASSPDTGETQYF. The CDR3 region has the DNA TGTGCCAGCAGCCCGGACACAGGAGAGACCCAGTACTTC.

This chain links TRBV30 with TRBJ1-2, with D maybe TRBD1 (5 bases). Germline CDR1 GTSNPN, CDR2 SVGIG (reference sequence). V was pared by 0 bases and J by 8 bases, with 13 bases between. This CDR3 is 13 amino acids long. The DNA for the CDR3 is TGTGCCTGGAGTGTAAAGGGGCGCTGGGGCTACACCTTC. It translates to CAWSVKGRWGYTF.

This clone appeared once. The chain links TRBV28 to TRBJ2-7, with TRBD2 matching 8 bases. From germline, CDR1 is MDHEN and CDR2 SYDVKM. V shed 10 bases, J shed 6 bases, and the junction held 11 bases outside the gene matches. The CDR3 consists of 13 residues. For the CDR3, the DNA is TGTGCCACCTTCGGGGGGGCTGGGCGCGAGCAGTACTTC. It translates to CATFGGAGREQYF.

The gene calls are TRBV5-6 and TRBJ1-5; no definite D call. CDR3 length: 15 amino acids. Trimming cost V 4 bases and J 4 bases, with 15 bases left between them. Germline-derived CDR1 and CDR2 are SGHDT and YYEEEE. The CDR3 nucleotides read TGTGCCAGCAGCCCCGGGCAGACTAATAATCAGCCCCAGCATTTT. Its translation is CASSPGQTNNQPQHF. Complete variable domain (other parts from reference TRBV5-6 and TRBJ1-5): DAGVTQSPTHLIKTRGQQVTLRCSPKSGHDTVSWYQQALGQGPQFIFQYYEEEERQRGNFPDRFSGHQFPNYSSELNVNALLLGDSALYLCASSPGQTNNQPQHFGDGTRLSIL.

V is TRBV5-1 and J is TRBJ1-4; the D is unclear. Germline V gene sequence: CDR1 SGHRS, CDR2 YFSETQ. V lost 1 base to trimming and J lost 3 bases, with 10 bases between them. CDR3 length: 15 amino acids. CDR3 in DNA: TGCGCCAGCAGCTTGTTCGGGGAGGCTAATGAAAAACTGTTTTTT. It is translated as CASSLFGEANEKLFF.

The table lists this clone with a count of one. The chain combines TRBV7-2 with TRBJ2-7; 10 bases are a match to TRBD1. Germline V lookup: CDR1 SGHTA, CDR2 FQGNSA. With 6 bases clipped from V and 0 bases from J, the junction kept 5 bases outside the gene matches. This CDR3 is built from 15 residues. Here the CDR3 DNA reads TGTGCCAGCAGAACCGGGACAGGGGTCTCCTACGAGCAGTACTTC. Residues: CASRTGTGVSYEQYF.

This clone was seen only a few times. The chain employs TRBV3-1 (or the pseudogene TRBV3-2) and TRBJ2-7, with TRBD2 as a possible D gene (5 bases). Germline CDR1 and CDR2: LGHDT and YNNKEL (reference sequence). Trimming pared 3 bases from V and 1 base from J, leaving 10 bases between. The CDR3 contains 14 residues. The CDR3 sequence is CASSQDFSSYEQYF. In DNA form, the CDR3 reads TGTGCCAGCAGCCAGGACTTCTCATCCTACGAGCAGTACTTC.

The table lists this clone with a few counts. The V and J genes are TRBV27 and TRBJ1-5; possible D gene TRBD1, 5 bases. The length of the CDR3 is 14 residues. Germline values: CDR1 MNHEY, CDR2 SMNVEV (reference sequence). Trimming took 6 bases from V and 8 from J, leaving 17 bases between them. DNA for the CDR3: TGTGCCAGCAGCCCGGACATGGAGGGTAAGCCCCAGCATTTT. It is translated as CASSPDMEGKPQHF.

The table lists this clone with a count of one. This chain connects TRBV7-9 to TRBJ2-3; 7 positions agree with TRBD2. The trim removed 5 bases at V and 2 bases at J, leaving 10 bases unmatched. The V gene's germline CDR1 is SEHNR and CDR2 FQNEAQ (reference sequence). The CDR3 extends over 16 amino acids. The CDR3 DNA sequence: TGTGCCAGCAGCCGCGTAGCGGGCGGATTCACAGATACGCAGTATTTT. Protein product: CASSRVAGGFTDTQYF.

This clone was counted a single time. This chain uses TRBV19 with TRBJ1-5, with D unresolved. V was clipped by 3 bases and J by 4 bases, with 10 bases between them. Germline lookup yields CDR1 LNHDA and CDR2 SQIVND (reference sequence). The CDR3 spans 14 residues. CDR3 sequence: CASSIERRNQPQHF. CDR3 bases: TGTGCCAGTAGTATCGAGCGTCGGAATCAGCCCCAGCATTTT.

CDR3 residues: CASSPTGGAYNEQFF. CDR3 nucleotide sequence: TGTGCCAGTAGCCCCACGGGGGGGGCTTACAATGAGCAGTTCTTC. J is TRBJ2-1 and V is TRBV19, with TRBD2 matching over 8 bases. The junction had 8 bases not matched to a gene; V was cut back by 6 bases and J by 4 bases. The CDR3 spans 15 residues. Germline V gene lookup returns CDR1 LNHDA and CDR2 SQIVND (reference sequence).

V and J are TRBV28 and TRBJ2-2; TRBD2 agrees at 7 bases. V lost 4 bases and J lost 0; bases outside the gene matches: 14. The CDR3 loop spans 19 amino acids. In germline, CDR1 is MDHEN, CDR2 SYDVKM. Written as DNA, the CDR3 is TGTGCCAGCAGTTCCACACGATTGACTAGCCAAACGAACACCGGGGAGCTGTTTTTT. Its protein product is CASSSTRLTSQTNTGELFF.

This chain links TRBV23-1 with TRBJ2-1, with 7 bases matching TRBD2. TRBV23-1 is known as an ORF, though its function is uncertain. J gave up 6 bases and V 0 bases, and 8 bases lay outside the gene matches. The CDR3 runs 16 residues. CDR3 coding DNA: TGCGCCAGCAGTCAATCGGGGGGGAGGTGGGGCAATGAGCAGTTCTTC. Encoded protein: CASSQSGGRWGNEQFF.

The CDR3 sequence: CASSEWTATNEKLFF. The DNA for the CDR3 is TGTGCCAGCAGTGAATGGACAGCAACTAATGAAAAACTGTTTTTT. The chain has TRBV2 and TRBJ1-4; the D gene is possibly TRBD1 (6 bases). CDR1 and CDR2 (germline): SNHLY, FYNNEI. Trimming shortened V by 2 bases and J by 0 bases, and 7 bases separated the two germline ends. CDR3 size: 15 residues.

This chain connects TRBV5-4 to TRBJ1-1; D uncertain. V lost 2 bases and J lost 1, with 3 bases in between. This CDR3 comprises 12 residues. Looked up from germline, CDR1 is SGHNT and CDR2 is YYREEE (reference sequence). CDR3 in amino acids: CASSFQNTEAFF. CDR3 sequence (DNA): TGTGCCAGCAGCTTTCAGAACACTGAAGCTTTCTTT.

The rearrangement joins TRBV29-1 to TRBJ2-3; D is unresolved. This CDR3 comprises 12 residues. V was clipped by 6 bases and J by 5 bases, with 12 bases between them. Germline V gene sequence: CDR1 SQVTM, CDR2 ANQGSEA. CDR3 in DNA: TGCAGCGTCCACTTGGCAGGAGATACGCAGTATTTT. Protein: CSVHLAGDTQYF.

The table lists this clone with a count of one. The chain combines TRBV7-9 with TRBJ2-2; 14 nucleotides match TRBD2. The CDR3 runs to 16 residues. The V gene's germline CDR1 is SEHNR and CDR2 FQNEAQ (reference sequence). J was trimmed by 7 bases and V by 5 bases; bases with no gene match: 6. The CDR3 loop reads CASSHGTSGGGGELFF. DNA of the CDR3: TGTGCCAGCAGCCACGGGACTAGCGGGGGCGGCGGGGAGCTGTTTTTT.